The sequence of this TCR beta chain was determined in a study of blood T cell repertoires in COVID-19. Measured with immunoSEQ multiplex PCR; TCRdb has only the in-frame clones, and not every one. The profile shows approximately 110,000 clones, approximately 90% of them singletons. Germline V gene lookup returns CDR1 MNHEY and CDR2 SMNVEV (reference sequence). Trimming took off 6 bases at V and 6 bases at J, with 16 bases between the two ends. The CDR3 runs 14 residues. The TCR originated in a man aged 50 or older with COVID-19, enrolled during active disease. Sequenced sample: peripheral blood. The chain has TRBV27 and TRBJ2-3; the D gene is possibly TRBD2 (6 bases). CDR3 amino acids: CASSLAGRIDTQYF. The CDR3 DNA follows: TGTGCCAGCAGCCTGGCGGGGCGTATCGATACGCAGTATTTT.